Listed below are T cell receptor beta chains from one sample, sequenced in a study of blood T cell repertoires in COVID-19. Data came from immunoSEQ multiplex PCR; TCRdb stores just in-frame clones and leaves some out. The table records about 22,000 clones, approximately 83% of them present only once. Input material: peripheral blood. Receptor source: a man older than 75 with active or convalescent COVID-19. The CDR3 runs from the conserved cysteine through the conserved F or W. The D gene is left open where the match is weak. Size is stated for part of the rows, as once, few or many counts, or as a class when the clone is expanded.

TRBJ2-7	TRBV27	-	once	CASSGPGPYEQYF	TGTGCCAGCAGTGGCCCAGGGCCTTACGAGCAGTACTTC
TRBJ2-1	TRBV7-2	-	-	CASSWDNYNEQFF	TGTGCCAGCAGCTGGGACAACTACAATGAGCAGTTCTTC
TRBJ1-4	TRBV5-4	-	-	CASSLEVGEEKLFF	TGTGCCAGCAGCTTGGAAGTAGGAGAAGAAAAACTGTTTTTT
TRBJ2-7	TRBV4-2	TRBD2	-	CASSQDIRTSGTQQYF	TGTGCCAGCAGCCAAGATATTCGGACTAGCGGAACCCAGCAGTACTTC
TRBJ2-1	TRBV4-3	TRBD2	-	CASSQYTPGLAVHEQFF	TGCGCCAGCAGCCAATATACTCCGGGACTAGCTGTCCATGAGCAGTTCTTC
TRBJ1-1	TRBV19	TRBD1	-	CASSLRGTASVEAFF	TGTGCCAGTAGCCTTAGGGGGACAGCTTCCGTTGAAGCTTTCTTT
TRBJ2-7	TRBV18	TRBD1	-	CASSLGQGYEQYF	TGTGCCAGCTCATTGGGACAGGGCTACGAGCAGTACTTC
TRBJ2-4	TRBV9	TRBD1	once	CASSAASDRGIQYF	TGTGCCAGCAGCGCCGCTTCGGACAGGGGCATTCAGTACTTC
TRBJ2-1	TRBV7-9	TRBD2	-	CASSASGLAVYNEQFF	TGTGCCAGCAGCGCTTCGGGACTAGCGGTTTACAATGAGCAGTTCTTC
TRBJ1-4	TRBV5-1	-	-	CASSSDILANEKLFF	TGCGCCAGCAGCTCGGACATCTTGGCTAATGAAAAACTGTTTTTT
TRBJ1-4	TRBV7-2	TRBD1	-	CASSLEGAVNEKLFF	TGTGCCAGCAGCTTAGAGGGGGCGGTTAATGAAAAACTGTTTTTT
TRBJ2-1	TRBV20-1	TRBD2	few	CSASKRDSNEQFF	TGCAGTGCTAGTAAGCGGGATAGTAATGAGCAGTTCTTC
TRBJ1-2	TRBV6-6	TRBD1	few	CASNQGARNGYTF	TGTGCCAGCAACCAGGGGGCCCGAAATGGCTACACCTTC
TRBJ2-3	TRBV20-1	TRBD1	-	CSASAPTGGITDTQYF	TGCAGTGCTAGTGCACCGACAGGGGGAATCACAGATACGCAGTATTTT
TRBJ1-2	TRBV5-4	-	-	CASSLVKGQGYTF	TGTGCCAGCAGCTTGGTTAAAGGACAGGGCTACACCTTC
TRBJ1-1	TRBV11-3	TRBD1	-	CASSLVSGGDINEAFF	TGTGCCAGCAGCTTAGTTTCAGGGGGCGATATTAATGAAGCTTTCTTT
TRBJ1-1	TRBV7-2	TRBD1	-	CASSSRQGWANTEAFF	TGTGCCAGCAGCTCGCGACAGGGATGGGCGAACACTGAAGCTTTCTTT
TRBJ1-4	TRBV18	TRBD1	-	CASSPQGAGEKLFF	TGTGCCAGCTCACCTCAGGGGGCAGGGGAAAAACTGTTTTTT
TRBJ1-6	TRBV18	TRBD1	once	CASSPSRDREGAPLHF	TGTGCCAGCTCACCATCCCGGGACAGGGAAGGCGCACCCCTCCACTTT
TRBJ2-6	TRBV7-6	-	-	CASSLSIDTGSGANVLTF	TGTGCCAGCAGCTTAAGTATTGACACTGGCTCTGGGGCCAACGTCCTGACTTTC
TRBJ1-1	TRBV9	-	-	CASSVQTTANTEAFF	TGTGCCAGCAGCGTTCAGACAACGGCGAACACTGAAGCTTTCTTT
TRBJ2-5	TRBV20-1	-	-	CSATSQETQYF	TGCAGTGCTACTAGTCAAGAGACCCAGTACTTC
TRBJ2-7	TRBV2	-	-	CASSTDSYEQYF	TGTGCCAGCTCGACGGACAGCTACGAGCAGTACTTC
TRBJ2-3	TRBV7-2	-	-	CASSLGGAQDTQYF	TGTGCCAGCAGCTTGGGGGGGGCCCAAGATACGCAGTATTTT
TRBJ1-4	TRBV18	-	-	CASSNLAGSNEKLFF	TGTGCCAGCTCAAATTTAGCAGGGTCGAATGAAAAACTGTTTTTT
TRBJ2-5	TRBV19	TRBD1	-	CASSNPHRGEETQYF	TGTGCCAGTAGTAACCCTCACAGGGGCGAAGAGACCCAGTACTTC
TRBJ2-3	TRBV11-2	TRBD2	-	CASSLVGRGRIGTDTQYF	TGTGCCAGCAGCTTAGTTGGGCGCGGGAGAATCGGCACAGATACGCAGTATTTT
TRBJ1-4	TRBV19	TRBD1	-	CASSLRTGLDEKLFF	TGTGCCAGTAGTCTGCGGACAGGGTTGGATGAAAAACTGTTTTTT
TRBJ1-1	TRBV12-5	TRBD1	few	CASGLGQGEAFF	TGTGCTAGTGGTTTAGGACAGGGTGAAGCTTTCTTT
TRBJ2-5	TRBV24-1	TRBD1	once	CATSDFSGGTQYF	TGTGCCACCAGTGATTTCTCAGGGGGGACCCAGTACTTC
TRBJ1-5	TRBV19	TRBD1	-	CASSIGGWGDRGFGNQPQHF	TGTGCCAGTAGTATTGGGGGCTGGGGGGACAGGGGTTTCGGCAATCAGCCCCAGCATTTT
TRBJ2-2	TRBV27	TRBD2	-	CASSLGGIGLADTGELFF	TGTGCCAGCAGTTTAGGGGGGATCGGACTAGCGGACACCGGGGAGCTGTTTTTT
TRBJ1-2	TRBV12-3/TRBV12-4	-	-	CASRSNRDYGYTF	TGTGCCAGCAGATCTAACAGGGACTATGGCTACACCTTC
TRBJ2-7	TRBV6-5	TRBD2	-	CASSPGLAGVEQYF	TGTGCCAGCAGTCCCGGACTAGCGGGAGTCGAGCAGTACTTC
TRBJ2-6	TRBV9	-	-	CASSVRGGGTGANVLTF	TGTGCCAGCAGCGTAAGGGGAGGGGGTACCGGGGCCAACGTCCTGACTTTC
TRBJ2-1	TRBV7-3	TRBD2	-	CASSVSGGPTRFTYNEQFF	TGTGCCAGCAGCGTTAGCGGGGGGCCCACTCGATTTACCTACAATGAGCAGTTCTTC
TRBJ2-1	TRBV12-3/TRBV12-4	-	-	CASSFGEEQFF	TGTGCCAGCAGTTTCGGGGAGGAGCAGTTCTTC
TRBJ2-3	TRBV27	-	-	CASSLDTGDTVDTQYF	TGTGCCAGCAGTTTAGATACAGGAGACACGGTAGATACGCAGTATTTT
TRBJ1-5	TRBV27	-	-	CASSLGRGRGNQPQHF	TGTGCCAGCAGTTTGGGGCGGGGTCGCGGCAATCAGCCCCAGCATTTT
TRBJ1-1	TRBV5-6	TRBD1	-	CASSFLNDRGRAEAFF	TGTGCCAGCAGCTTTCTCAATGACAGGGGACGGGCTGAAGCTTTCTTT
TRBJ1-1	TRBV9	-	-	CASSVVARMNTEAFF	TGTGCCAGCAGCGTAGTTGCCAGAATGAACACTGAAGCTTTCTTT
TRBJ1-5	TRBV18	-	-	CASSPGEGQPQHF	TGTGCCAGCTCACCGGGGGAGGGTCAGCCCCAGCATTTT
TRBJ2-7	TRBV3-1/TRBV3-2	TRBD1	-	CASSQGSGTGTLEQYF	TGTGCCAGCAGCCAAGGGAGTGGGACAGGGACACTCGAGCAGTACTTC
TRBJ2-4	TRBV7-9	TRBD1	-	CASRPSGTENIQYF	TGTGCCAGCAGGCCGTCCGGGACAGAAAACATTCAGTACTTC
TRBJ1-5	TRBV19	-	-	CASSIAGSNQPQHF	TGTGCCAGTAGTATAGCCGGTAGCAATCAGCCCCAGCATTTT
TRBJ2-7	TRBV29-1	TRBD1	-	CSVGQGSTYEQYF	TGCAGCGTTGGACAGGGGTCCACCTACGAGCAGTACTTC
TRBJ2-3	TRBV5-4	TRBD2	-	CASSPPPSSGGTDTQYF	TGTGCCAGCAGCCCGCCCCCCTCTAGCGGGGGCACAGATACGCAGTATTTT